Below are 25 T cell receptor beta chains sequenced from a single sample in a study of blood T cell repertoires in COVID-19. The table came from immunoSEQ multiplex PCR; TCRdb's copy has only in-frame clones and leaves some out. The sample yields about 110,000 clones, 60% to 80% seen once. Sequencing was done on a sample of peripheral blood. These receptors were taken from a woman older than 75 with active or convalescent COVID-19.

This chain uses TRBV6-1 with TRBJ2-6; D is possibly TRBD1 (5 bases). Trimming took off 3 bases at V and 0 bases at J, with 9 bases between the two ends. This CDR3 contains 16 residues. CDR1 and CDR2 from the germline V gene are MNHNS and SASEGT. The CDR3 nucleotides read TGTGCCAGCAGTGACCCCCAGGGCTCTGGGGCCAACGTCCTGACTTTC. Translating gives CASSDPQGSGANVLTF.

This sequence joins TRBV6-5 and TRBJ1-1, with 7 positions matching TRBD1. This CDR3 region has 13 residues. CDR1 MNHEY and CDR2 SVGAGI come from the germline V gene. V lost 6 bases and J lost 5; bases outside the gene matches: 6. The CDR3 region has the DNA TGTGCCAGCAGAGACAGGGATGTGACTGAAGCTTTCTTT. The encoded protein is CASRDRDVTEAFF.

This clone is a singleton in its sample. CDR3 DNA sequence: TGTGCCAGCTCACCTCTAGCCGGGACAGTTAATGAAAAACTGTTTTTT. Translated, it gives CASSPLAGTVNEKLFF. The rearrangement uses TRBV18 and TRBJ1-4; 7 positions agree with TRBD1. The V and J ends lost 3 bases and 4 bases, in that order; junction bases with no gene match: 8. The germline gives CDR1 KGHSH, CDR2 LQKENI. This CDR3 is 16 amino acids long.

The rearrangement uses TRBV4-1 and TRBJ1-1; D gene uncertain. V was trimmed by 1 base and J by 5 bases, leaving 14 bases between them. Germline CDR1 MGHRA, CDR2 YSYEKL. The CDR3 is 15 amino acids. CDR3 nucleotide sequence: TGCGCCAGCAGCCAAGTGGGGAGCCTGGGGACTGAAGCTTTCTTT. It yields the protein CASSQVGSLGTEAFF.

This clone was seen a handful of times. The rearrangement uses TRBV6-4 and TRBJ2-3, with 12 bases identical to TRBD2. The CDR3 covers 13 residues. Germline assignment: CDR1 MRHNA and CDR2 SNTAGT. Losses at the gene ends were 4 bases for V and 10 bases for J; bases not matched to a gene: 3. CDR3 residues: CASSATSGSAQYF. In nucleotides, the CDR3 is TGTGCCAGCAGTGCGACTAGCGGGAGTGCGCAGTATTTT.

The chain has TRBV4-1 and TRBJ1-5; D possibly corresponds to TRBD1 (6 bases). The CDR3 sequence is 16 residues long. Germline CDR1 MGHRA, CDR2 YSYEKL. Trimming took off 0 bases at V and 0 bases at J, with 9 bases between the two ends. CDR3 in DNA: TGCGCCAGCAGCCAAGATGGGACATATAGCAATCAGCCCCAGCATTTT. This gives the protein CASSQDGTYSNQPQHF.

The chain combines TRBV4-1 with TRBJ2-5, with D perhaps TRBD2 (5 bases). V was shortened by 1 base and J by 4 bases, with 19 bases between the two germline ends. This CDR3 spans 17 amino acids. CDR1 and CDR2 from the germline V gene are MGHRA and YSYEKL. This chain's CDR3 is CASSQVSASWAGETQYF. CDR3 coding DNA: TGCGCCAGCAGCCAAGTATCGGCTAGCTGGGCCGGAGAGACCCAGTACTTC.

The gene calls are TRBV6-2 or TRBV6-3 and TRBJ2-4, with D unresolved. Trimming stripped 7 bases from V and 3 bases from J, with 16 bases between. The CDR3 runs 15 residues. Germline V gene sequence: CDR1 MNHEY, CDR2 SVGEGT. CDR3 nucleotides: TGTGCCAGCAACCCTAGACGGCAGGACAAAAACATTCAGTACTTC. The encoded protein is CASNPRRQDKNIQYF.

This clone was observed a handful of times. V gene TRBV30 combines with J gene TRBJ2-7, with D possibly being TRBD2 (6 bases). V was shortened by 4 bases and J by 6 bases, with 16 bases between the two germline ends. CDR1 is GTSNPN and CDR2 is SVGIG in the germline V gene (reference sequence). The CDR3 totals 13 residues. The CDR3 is CAWKRLGPREQYF. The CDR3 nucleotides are TGTGCCTGGAAAAGACTAGGGCCCCGCGAGCAGTACTTC.

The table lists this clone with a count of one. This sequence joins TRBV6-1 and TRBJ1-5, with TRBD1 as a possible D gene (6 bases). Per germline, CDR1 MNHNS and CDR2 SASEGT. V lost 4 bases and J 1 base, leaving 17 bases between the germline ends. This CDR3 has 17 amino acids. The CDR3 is CASSVDRRMVSNQPQHF. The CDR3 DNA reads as TGTGCCAGCAGTGTGGACAGACGCATGGTGAGCAATCAGCCCCAGCATTTT.

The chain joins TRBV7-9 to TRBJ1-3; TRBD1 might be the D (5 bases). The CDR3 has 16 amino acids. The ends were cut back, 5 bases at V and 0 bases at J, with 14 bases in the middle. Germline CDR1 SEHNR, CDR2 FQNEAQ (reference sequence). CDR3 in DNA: TGTGCCAGCAGCCCCCCCTGGGGCAGCTCTGGAAACACCATATATTTT. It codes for CASSPPWGSSGNTIYF.

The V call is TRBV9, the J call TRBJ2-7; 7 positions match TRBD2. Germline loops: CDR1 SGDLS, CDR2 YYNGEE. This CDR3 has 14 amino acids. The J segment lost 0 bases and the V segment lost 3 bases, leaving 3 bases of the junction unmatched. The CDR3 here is CASSGGGSSYEQYF. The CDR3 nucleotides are TGTGCCAGCAGCGGCGGGGGTAGCTCCTACGAGCAGTACTTC.

The CDR3 reads CASSWGLAGGPNTGELFF. The CDR3, as DNA: TGTGCCAGCAGCTGGGGACTAGCGGGAGGGCCTAACACCGGGGAGCTGTTTTTT. The V call is TRBV5-4, the J call TRBJ2-2, with 16 bases identical to TRBD2. Germline-derived CDR1 and CDR2 are SGHNT and YYREEE (reference sequence). V gave up 3 bases and J gave up 2 bases; unmatched junction bases: 4. This CDR3 has 18 amino acids. The full variable domain, its missing parts supplied by reference TRBV5-4 and TRBJ2-2, is ETGVTQSPTHLIKTRGQQVTLRCSSQSGHNTVSWYQQALGQGPQFIFQYYREEENGRGNFPPRFSGLQFPNYSSELNVNALELDDSALYLCASSWGLAGGPNTGELFFGEGSRLTVL.

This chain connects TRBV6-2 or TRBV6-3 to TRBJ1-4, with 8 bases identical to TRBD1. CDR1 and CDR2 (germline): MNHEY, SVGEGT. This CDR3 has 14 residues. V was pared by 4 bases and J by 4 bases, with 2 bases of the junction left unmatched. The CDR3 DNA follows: TGTGCCAGCAGTTTCAGGGGGCTTAATGAAAAACTGTTTTTT. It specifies CASSFRGLNEKLFF.

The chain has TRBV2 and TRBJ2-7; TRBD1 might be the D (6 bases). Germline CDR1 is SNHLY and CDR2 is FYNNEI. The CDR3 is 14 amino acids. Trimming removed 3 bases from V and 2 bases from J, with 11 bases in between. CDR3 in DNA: TGTGCCAGCAGTGATCAGGGGACAACCTACGAGCAGTACTTC. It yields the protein CASSDQGTTYEQYF.

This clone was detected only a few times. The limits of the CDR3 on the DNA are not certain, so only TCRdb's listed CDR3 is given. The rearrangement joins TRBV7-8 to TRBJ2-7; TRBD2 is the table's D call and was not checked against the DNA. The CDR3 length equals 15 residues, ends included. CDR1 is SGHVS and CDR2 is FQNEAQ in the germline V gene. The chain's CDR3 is CASSHVGPGIYEQYF.

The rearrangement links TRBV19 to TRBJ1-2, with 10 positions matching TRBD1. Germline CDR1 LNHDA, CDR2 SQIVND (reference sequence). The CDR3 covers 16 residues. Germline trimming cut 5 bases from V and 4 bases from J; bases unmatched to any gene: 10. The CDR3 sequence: CASSPDRGRTGYGYTF. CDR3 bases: TGTGCCAGTAGTCCCGACAGGGGGCGTACGGGCTATGGCTACACCTTC.

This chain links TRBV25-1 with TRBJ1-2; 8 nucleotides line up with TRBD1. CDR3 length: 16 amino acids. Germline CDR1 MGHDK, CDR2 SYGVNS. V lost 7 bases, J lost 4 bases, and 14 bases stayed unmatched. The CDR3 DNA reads TGTGCCAGCACCCCCGGGGGTGACAGGGGTGTCTATGGCTACACCTTC. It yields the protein CASTPGGDRGVYGYTF.

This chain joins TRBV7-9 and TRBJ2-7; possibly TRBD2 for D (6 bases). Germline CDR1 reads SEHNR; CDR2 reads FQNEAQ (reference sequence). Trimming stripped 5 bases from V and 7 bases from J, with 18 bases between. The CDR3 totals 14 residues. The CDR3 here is CASSAVGGPREQYF. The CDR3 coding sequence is TGTGCCAGCAGCGCGGTGGGAGGCCCCCGGGAGCAGTACTTC.

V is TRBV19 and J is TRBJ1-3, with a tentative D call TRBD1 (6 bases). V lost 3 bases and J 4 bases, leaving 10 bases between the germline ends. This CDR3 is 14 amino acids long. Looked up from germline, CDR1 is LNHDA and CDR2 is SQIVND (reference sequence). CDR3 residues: CASSIRDRGNTIYF. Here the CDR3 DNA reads TGTGCCAGTAGTATCCGCGACAGGGGAAACACCATATATTTT.

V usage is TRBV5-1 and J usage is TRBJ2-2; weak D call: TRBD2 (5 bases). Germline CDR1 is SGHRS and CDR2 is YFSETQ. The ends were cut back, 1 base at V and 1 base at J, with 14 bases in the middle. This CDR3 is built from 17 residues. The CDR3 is CASSLNPTIVNTGELFF. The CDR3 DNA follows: TGCGCCAGCAGCTTGAACCCGACTATTGTGAACACCGGGGAGCTGTTTTTT.

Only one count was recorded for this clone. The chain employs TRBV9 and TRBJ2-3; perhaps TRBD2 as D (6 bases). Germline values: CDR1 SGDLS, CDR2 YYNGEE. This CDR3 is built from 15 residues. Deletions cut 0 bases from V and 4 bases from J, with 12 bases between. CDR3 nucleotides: TGTGCCAGCAGCGTAGGACTAGGGGTTGCAGATACGCAGTATTTT. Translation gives CASSVGLGVADTQYF.

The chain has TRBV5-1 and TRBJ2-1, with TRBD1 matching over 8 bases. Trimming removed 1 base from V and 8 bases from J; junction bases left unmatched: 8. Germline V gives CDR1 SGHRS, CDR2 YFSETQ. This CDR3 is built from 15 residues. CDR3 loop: CASSLSSGGIDEQFF. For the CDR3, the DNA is TGCGCCAGCAGCTTGAGCTCAGGGGGCATCGATGAGCAGTTCTTC.

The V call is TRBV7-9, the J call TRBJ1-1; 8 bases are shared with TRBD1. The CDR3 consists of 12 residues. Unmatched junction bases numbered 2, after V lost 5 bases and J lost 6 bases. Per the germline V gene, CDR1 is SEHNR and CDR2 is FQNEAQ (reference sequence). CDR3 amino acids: CASSQGQAEAFF. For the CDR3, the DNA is TGTGCCAGCAGCCAGGGACAGGCTGAAGCTTTCTTT.

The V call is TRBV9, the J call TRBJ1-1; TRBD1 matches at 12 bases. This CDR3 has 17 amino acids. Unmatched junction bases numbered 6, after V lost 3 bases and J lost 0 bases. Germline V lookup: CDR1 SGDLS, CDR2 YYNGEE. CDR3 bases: TGTGCCAGCAGCGGGGACAGGGGGCTTGGGATGAACACTGAAGCTTTCTTT. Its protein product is CASSGDRGLGMNTEAFF.